The 11 T cell receptor beta chains given below trace back to one sample, sequenced in a study of blood T cell repertoires in COVID-19. Produced via immunoSEQ multiplex PCR; TCRdb's table is partial and in-frame only. The profile covers some 270,000 clones, with 89% appearing a single time and approximately 2.2% taken by the ten largest. Sequenced: peripheral blood. The receptors were gathered from a man in his fifties or sixties with acute or convalescent COVID-19.

This chain connects TRBV5-6 to TRBJ1-1; tentatively, D is TRBD1 (6 bases). From germline, CDR1 is SGHDT and CDR2 YYEEEE. The V end lost 4 bases, the J end lost 8 bases, and 15 bases lay between the germline ends. There are 13 residues in the CDR3. The CDR3 loop is CASSGHRVSEAFF. As DNA, the CDR3 is TGTGCCAGCAGCGGCCACAGGGTTTCGGAAGCTTTCTTT. Using reference TRBV5-6 and TRBJ1-1 for the parts outside the CDR3, the full variable domain is DAGVTQSPTHLIKTRGQQVTLRCSPKSGHDTVSWYQQALGQGPQFIFQYYEEEERQRGNFPDRFSGHQFPNYSSELNVNALLLGDSALYLCASSGHRVSEAFFGQGTRLTVV.

V gene TRBV18 combines with J gene TRBJ1-1; D not certain. Per germline, CDR1 KGHSH and CDR2 LQKENI. The CDR3 covers 13 residues. The germline V and J ends were trimmed by 2 bases and 2 bases, with 6 bases remaining between them. The CDR3 bases are TGTGCCAGCTCACCAAATTCAAACACTGAAGCTTTCTTT. This sequence encodes CASSPNSNTEAFF.

As concerns this clone: The identical CDR3 is also encoded by other nucleotide sequences in the sample. CDR3 in amino acids: CASSPQGLNTEAFF. The CDR3 nucleotides are TGTGCCAGCAGCCCCCAGGGGCTGAACACTGAAGCTTTCTTT. The chain has TRBV7-2 and TRBJ1-1; D perhaps matches TRBD1 (6 bases). This CDR3 has 14 amino acids. V lost 5 bases to trimming and J lost 0 bases, with 10 bases between them. CDR1 is SGHTA and CDR2 is FQGNSA in the germline V gene. The whole variable domain, remainder taken from reference TRBV7-2 and TRBJ1-1, is GAGVSQSPSNKVTEKGKDVELRCDPISGHTALYWYRQSLGQGLEFLIYFQGNSAPDKSGLPSDRFSAERTGGSVSTLTIQRTQQEDSAVYLCASSPQGLNTEAFFGQGTRLTVV.

The chain employs TRBV18 and TRBJ1-5, with 8 nucleotides matching TRBD1. The CDR3 consists of 14 residues. Looked up from germline, CDR1 is KGHSH and CDR2 is LQKENI. The trim removed 5 bases at V and 4 bases at J, leaving 4 bases unmatched. CDR3 region: CASSSTGDNQPQHF. The CDR3 DNA follows: TGTGCCAGCTCATCGACAGGGGATAATCAGCCCCAGCATTTT.

In this sample, this clone turned up once. V is TRBV27 and J is TRBJ1-5; 10 nucleotides match TRBD1. CDR1 and CDR2 from the germline V gene are MNHEY and SMNVEV (reference sequence). This CDR3 has 14 amino acids. After removal of 5 bases from V and 6 bases from J, the junction contained 4 bases not matched to a gene. This CDR3 reads CASSRQGAFQPQHF. DNA of the CDR3: TGTGCCAGCAGTCGACAGGGGGCTTTTCAGCCCCAGCATTTT.

The gene calls are TRBV3-1 (or the pseudogene TRBV3-2) and TRBJ2-3, with D possibly TRBD1 on 7 matching bases. The CDR3 is 17 residues long. Germline-derived CDR1 and CDR2 are LGHDT and YNNKEL (reference sequence). V lost 5 bases and J 4 bases, leaving 22 bases between the germline ends. CDR3 sequence reads: CASSDRAAGRGSDTQYF. CDR3 sequence (DNA): TGTGCCAGCAGCGACAGGGCGGCAGGCCGGGGGTCAGATACGCAGTATTTT.

The rearrangement links TRBV5-1 to TRBJ1-4; D uncertain. The germline V gene encodes CDR1 SGHRS and CDR2 YFSETQ. This CDR3 has 14 amino acids. V gave up 0 bases and J gave up 8 bases, with 11 bases separating them. CDR3 in amino acids: CASSLVAAGEKLFF. The CDR3 bases are TGCGCCAGCAGCTTGGTGGCAGCGGGGGAAAAACTGTTTTTT.

Here the CDR3 reads CASTLGTGWTEAFF. CDR3 coding DNA: TGTGCCAGTACGCTGGGGACAGGGTGGACTGAAGCTTTCTTT. The chain couples TRBV2 to TRBJ1-1; 9 bases agree with TRBD1. Germline V gene sequence: CDR1 SNHLY, CDR2 FYNNEI. The CDR3 consists of 14 residues. Germline trimming cut 9 bases from V and 5 bases from J; bases unmatched to any gene: 10. Looking up the rest from reference TRBV2 and TRBJ1-1 gives the full variable domain: EPEVTQTPSHQVTQMGQEVILRCVPISNHLYFYWYRQILGQKVEFLVSFYNNEISEKSEIFDDQFSVERPDGSNFTLKIRSTKLEDSAMYFCASTLGTGWTEAFFGQGTRLTVV.

The chain combines TRBV5-1 with TRBJ2-3; 8 nucleotides align to TRBD1. CDR3 length equals 18 residues. V shed 0 bases and J 0 bases; nucleotides not matched to a gene: 9. Germline V gene lookup returns CDR1 SGHRS and CDR2 YFSETQ. The CDR3 DNA sequence: TGCGCCAGCAGCTTGGGATCCCAGGGGGCGCGTAGCACAGATACGCAGTATTTT. Amino acids: CASSLGSQGARSTDTQYF.

The chain couples TRBV7-2 to TRBJ1-1, with TRBD1 matching 9 bases. Germline trimming cut 6 bases from V and 1 base from J; bases unmatched to any gene: 9. The CDR3 is 16 residues long. The germline CDR1 and CDR2 sequences are SGHTA and FQGNSA. Here the CDR3 reads CASSFGQGRRNTEAFF. The CDR3 DNA is TGTGCCAGCAGTTTTGGACAGGGGCGAAGGAACACTGAAGCTTTCTTT.

The CDR3 loop is CASSLGLADEQYF. In DNA form, the CDR3 reads TGCGCCAGCAGTCTGGGACTAGCAGACGAGCAGTACTTC. The V gene is TRBV4-1, the J gene TRBJ2-7, with 9 bases fitting TRBD2. Germline lookup yields CDR1 MGHRA and CDR2 YSYEKL. This CDR3 has 13 amino acids. The V gene end was trimmed by 6 bases and the J gene end by 5 bases; junction bases not matched to a gene: 5.